The text below deals with one T cell receptor (beta chain). The CDR3 loop spans 15 amino acids. Germline V gene sequence: CDR1 LNHDA, CDR2 SQIVND (reference sequence). V dropped 5 bases and J dropped 0; count of bases not matched to a gene: 6. This study enrolled people aged about 18 to 95 from approximately 25 US geographic areas. The method was immunoSEQ multiplex PCR; TCRdb's version includes in-frame clones alone and lacks a portion of them. In the table there are about 330,000 clones, over 70% of which are singletons. The sample originates from a study of blood T cell repertoires in COVID-19. Study as a whole: Material from acute and convalescent COVID-19 was sourced from the United States, Italy and Spain. The cDNA or gDNA used as material had been derived from T cells, B-cell-depleted T cells, or PBMCs.

The sample comprised PBMCs or T cells enriched from blood (not recorded which). The sequence was obtained from a man aged 30 to 45 who had recovered from COVID-19. The chain combines TRBV19 with TRBJ1-2, with 7 positions matching TRBD1. The CDR3, as DNA: TGTGCCAGTAGTCCACAGGGGAATACTAACTATGGCTACACCTTC. Residues: CASSPQGNTNYGYTF. Looking up the rest from reference TRBV19 and TRBJ1-2 gives the full variable domain: DGGITQSPKYLFRKEGQNVTLSCEQNLNHDAMYWYRQDPGQGLRLIYYSQIVNDFQKGDIAEGYSVSREKKESFPLTVTSAQKNPTAFYLCASSPQGNTNYGYTFGSGTRLTVV.